A selection of T cell receptor beta chains follows, all from one sample in a study of beta chain features in type 1 diabetes. Sequencing was performed with immunoSEQ multiplex PCR; in TCRdb, only in-frame clones are kept and a portion is missing. Among 50,000 to 70,000 clones listed, about 50% were seen once. The specimen sequenced was Tregs from blood. The source is a woman aged 40-49 years with type 1 diabetes. CDR3s include the opening cysteine and the closing phenylalanine or tryptophan. Each record gives: clone size, J gene, D gene, V gene, CDR3 DNA, CDR3 protein. D genes are given only for firm matches. Where a row states a size, it is once, few, many or the class of an expanded clone; other rows omit it.

.,TRBJ2-1,.,TRBV7-3,TGTGCCAGCAGCTCGCCGGGTGAAGAGCAGTTCTTC,CASSSPGEEQFF
.,TRBJ1-3,TRBD1,TRBV7-9,TGTGCCAGCAGCTTAGGACAGGGGGCATCTGGAAACACCATATATTTT,CASSLGQGASGNTIYF
.,TRBJ1-2,.,TRBV4-3,TGCGCCAGCAGCCAAAGCCAGGGGCTGTATGGCTACACCTTC,CASSQSQGLYGYTF
.,TRBJ1-5,TRBD1,TRBV5-1,TGCGCCAGCAGCAGACAGGGAGACGGGCCCCAGCATTTT,CASSRQGDGPQHF
few,TRBJ2-5,TRBD1,TRBV28,TGTGCCAGCAGTTCGCCAGGGGGCACTGGTGCTCGGGAGACCCAGTACTTC,CASSSPGGTGARETQYF
.,TRBJ2-7,.,TRBV27,TGTGCCAGCAGTCCCCGTTGGTGGGAGGGGGACTACGAGCAGTACTTC,CASSPRWWEGDYEQYF
few,TRBJ2-7,.,TRBV19,TGTGCCAGTAGTATACGAGGGCAGGAGACCTCCTACGAGCAGTACTTC,CASSIRGQETSYEQYF
.,TRBJ1-6,.,TRBV5-5,TGTGCCAGCAGCTTGGCAGCGGCTAATTCACCCCTCCACTTT,CASSLAAANSPLHF
.,TRBJ2-2,.,TRBV5-4,TGTGCCAGCAGCTCCGGACAGTGGGCCGGGGAGCTGTTTTTT,CASSSGQWAGELFF
.,TRBJ2-2,.,TRBV7-8,TGTGCCAGCAGCCTTCAGGCCTCAGGGAACACCGGGGAGCTGTTTTTT,CASSLQASGNTGELFF